These T cell receptor beta chains were read from a single sample in a study of post-analysis software for immune sequencing data. TCRdb analysed the PCR reads with MiXCR anew, one entry per CDR3 protein. The table shows 380,000 or so distinct CDR3 sequences, with approximately 33% occurring only once. Sequencing was carried out using blood. The receptors were sampled from a girl aged 10 to 17 with multiple sclerosis. Both conserved end residues are part of each CDR3. Each record gives: J gene, clone size, D gene, V gene, CDR3 DNA, CDR3 protein. A D gene is named only where the DNA matches it firmly. The size field is filled for only some rows; it gives once, few, many or a size class.

j_gene: TRBJ2-1
abundance: many
d_gene: TRBD2
v_gene: TRBV7-2
CDR3nt: TGTGCCAGCAGCTTAAACGGGGGGTGGTCAAATGAGCAGTTCTTC
CDR3aa: CASSLNGGWSNEQFF

j_gene: TRBJ2-1
abundance: -
d_gene: -
v_gene: TRBV5-1
CDR3nt: TGCGCCAGCAGCGGGCAGGGGAATGAGCAGTTCTTC
CDR3aa: CASSGQGNEQFF

j_gene: TRBJ2-5
abundance: -
d_gene: -
v_gene: TRBV7-9
CDR3nt: TGTGCCAGCAGCCCACTGGGTGGGGCGCGAGAGCAGTACTTC
CDR3aa: CASSPLGGAREQYF

j_gene: TRBJ2-7
abundance: few
d_gene: -
v_gene: TRBV6-5
CDR3nt: TGTGCCAGCAGTTACTCAGGTTCCGGTGGCTTCGAGCAGTACTTC
CDR3aa: CASSYSGSGGFEQYF

j_gene: TRBJ2-1
abundance: many
d_gene: -
v_gene: TRBV20-1
CDR3nt: TGCAGTGCCCCAGCCGGGTGGGAATACTACAATGAGCAGTTCTTC
CDR3aa: CSAPAGWEYYNEQFF

j_gene: TRBJ2-7
abundance: many
d_gene: -
v_gene: TRBV10-2
CDR3nt: TGCGCCAGCAGATCCGGGACAAATTACGAGCAGTACTTC
CDR3aa: CASRSGTNYEQYF

j_gene: TRBJ2-1
abundance: few
d_gene: -
v_gene: TRBV28
CDR3nt: TGTGCCAGCAGCCCCTCCGGGAGTCCCTACAATGAGCAGTTCTTC
CDR3aa: CASSPSGSPYNEQFF

j_gene: TRBJ2-3
abundance: few
d_gene: TRBD1
v_gene: TRBV5-1
CDR3nt: TGCGCCAGCAGCTTGGAGGGGACAGTTCAAGATACGCAGTATTTT
CDR3aa: CASSLEGTVQDTQYF

j_gene: TRBJ2-5
abundance: few
d_gene: -
v_gene: TRBV7-9
CDR3nt: TGTGCCAGCAGGGGACGGAATCAAGAGACCCAGTACTTC
CDR3aa: CASRGRNQETQYF

j_gene: TRBJ2-1
abundance: few
d_gene: TRBD2
v_gene: TRBV7-2
CDR3nt: TGTGCCAGCAGCTTTGTAGGCGGGGGGACTCACAATGAGCAGTTCTTC
CDR3aa: CASSFVGGGTHNEQFF

j_gene: TRBJ2-3
abundance: -
d_gene: -
v_gene: TRBV7-3
CDR3nt: TGTGCCAGCAGCTCCGGACCCTACACAGATACGCAGTATTTT
CDR3aa: CASSSGPYTDTQYF

j_gene: TRBJ2-2
abundance: few
d_gene: -
v_gene: TRBV10-3
CDR3nt: TGTGCCATCAGTGAGCTGTTTCCCGGGGAGCTGTTTTTT
CDR3aa: CAISELFPGELFF

j_gene: TRBJ2-7
abundance: few
d_gene: TRBD2
v_gene: TRBV20-1
CDR3nt: TGCAGTGCTCCTAAGCGGGGGACTTCCTACGAGCAGTACTTC
CDR3aa: CSAPKRGTSYEQYF

j_gene: TRBJ2-7
abundance: few
d_gene: TRBD2
v_gene: TRBV7-2
CDR3nt: TGTGCCAGCAGCCTTTGGGGAGGGGCCGAGCAGTACTTC
CDR3aa: CASSLWGGAEQYF

j_gene: TRBJ2-7
abundance: -
d_gene: -
v_gene: TRBV7-9
CDR3nt: TGTGCCAGCAGCCCAGCCGGGACGACGCCCCACGAGCAGTACTTC
CDR3aa: CASSPAGTTPHEQYF

j_gene: TRBJ2-2
abundance: -
d_gene: TRBD2
v_gene: TRBV3-1
CDR3nt: TGTGCCAGCAGCCAACTAGCGGGGGCCGCGAACACCGGGGAGCTGTTTTTT
CDR3aa: CASSQLAGAANTGELFF

j_gene: TRBJ1-1
abundance: -
d_gene: -
v_gene: TRBV5-1
CDR3nt: TGCGCCAGCAGCTTGGCTGGGGGTTCCGACACTGAAGCTTTCTTT
CDR3aa: CASSLAGGSDTEAFF

j_gene: TRBJ2-5
abundance: -
d_gene: -
v_gene: TRBV14
CDR3nt: TGTGCCAGCAGCCAAGCTCAGGGAGGCGAGACCCAGTACTTC
CDR3aa: CASSQAQGGETQYF

j_gene: TRBJ2-3
abundance: few
d_gene: -
v_gene: TRBV6-6
CDR3nt: TGTGCCAGCAGTTCCCCAACAGGGACAGATACGCAGTATTTT
CDR3aa: CASSSPTGTDTQYF

j_gene: TRBJ1-5
abundance: few
d_gene: TRBD1
v_gene: TRBV7-2
CDR3nt: TGTGCCAGCAGCTTCGGGGGACAGAACAATCAGCCCCAGCATTTT
CDR3aa: CASSFGGQNNQPQHF

j_gene: TRBJ2-7
abundance: once
d_gene: -
v_gene: TRBV7-6
CDR3nt: TGTGCCAGCAGTCACGTGCTACGGGAGCAGTACTTC
CDR3aa: CASSHVLREQYF

j_gene: TRBJ2-3
abundance: many
d_gene: -
v_gene: TRBV29-1
CDR3nt: TGCAGCGTAGCGGTGGTGGGAGATACGCAGTATTTT
CDR3aa: CSVAVVGDTQYF

j_gene: TRBJ1-4
abundance: few
d_gene: -
v_gene: TRBV7-9
CDR3nt: TGTGCCAGCAGCCCCGCGGGAGGGGATGGAACTAATGAAAAACTGTTTTTT
CDR3aa: CASSPAGGDGTNEKLFF

j_gene: TRBJ1-5
abundance: few
d_gene: TRBD1
v_gene: TRBV5-8
CDR3nt: TGTGCCAGCAGCTTGAGCTCAGGGGGGGCCCTAGCAAATCAGCCCCAGCATTTT
CDR3aa: CASSLSSGGALANQPQHF